The 10 T cell receptor beta chains reported below all come from one sample, sequenced in a study of blood T cell repertoires in COVID-19. TCRdb's copy holds only in-frame clones and misses some; the assay was immunoSEQ multiplex PCR. The sample has fewer than 350,000 clones, 70% to 90% seen once; the top ten hold about 9.9%. The specimen sequenced was PBMCs or T cells enriched from blood (not recorded which). These receptors were obtained from a woman aged 40 to 50 who had recovered from COVID-19.

The chain couples TRBV5-1 to TRBJ2-3; TRBD2 aligns across 14 bases. V trimming: 4 bases; J trimming: 3 bases; junction bases outside the gene matches: 4. Germline lookup yields CDR1 SGHRS and CDR2 YFSETQ. The CDR3 runs to 16 residues. DNA of the CDR3: TGCGCCAGCAGCGAGACTAGCGGGAGGGCGACAGATACGCAGTATTTT. Translation: CASSETSGRATDTQYF.

The rearrangement uses TRBV5-4 and TRBJ2-2, with TRBD2 identical over 9 bases. CDR3 size: 16 residues. The germline CDR1 and CDR2 sequences are SGHNT and YYREEE (reference sequence). J lost 6 bases, V lost 6 bases, and 12 bases had no gene match. CDR3 DNA: TGTGCCAGCACCCCAGTAGCGGCGGGGGGGGCCGGGGAGCTGTTTTTT. Translation gives CASTPVAAGGAGELFF.

The chain joins TRBV27 to TRBJ1-6; D gene unclear. V lost 8 bases and J 0 bases, leaving 11 bases between the germline ends. The germline V gene encodes CDR1 MNHEY and CDR2 SMNVEV (reference sequence). The CDR3 has 15 residues. The DNA for the CDR3 is TGTGCCAGCGCGGGCGGAAGCTCCTATAATTCACCCCTCCACTTT. Protein: CASAGGSSYNSPLHF.

This clone was counted once. V usage is TRBV28 and J usage is TRBJ1-5, with 9 nucleotides matching TRBD1. The CDR3 covers 13 residues. The germline CDR1 and CDR2 sequences are MDHEN and SYDVKM. V was clipped by 10 bases and J by 5 bases; unmatched bases: 6. The CDR3 sequence is CATRQGVDQPQHF. CDR3 nucleotide sequence: TGTGCCACTAGACAGGGGGTCGATCAGCCCCAGCATTTT.

The J gene is TRBJ1-2, the V gene TRBV7-2; possibly TRBD1 for D (5 bases). The CDR3 contains 14 residues. Germline CDR1 and CDR2: SGHTA and FQGNSA. V was clipped by 7 bases and J by 8 bases, with 20 bases between them. The CDR3 is CASTIGTPAQGYTF. In DNA form, the CDR3 reads TGTGCCAGCACAATAGGGACTCCCGCACAGGGCTACACCTTC.

This chain joins TRBV4-3 and TRBJ2-7, with TRBD2 as a possible D gene (5 bases). CDR1 LGHNA and CDR2 YSLEER come from the germline V gene. The CDR3 spans 16 residues. The V end lost 1 base, the J end lost 1 base, and 14 bases lay between the germline ends. The CDR3 bases are TGCGCCAGCAGCCAAGGATCAGCGGTTCCTTCCTACGAGCAGTACTTC. Encoded protein: CASSQGSAVPSYEQYF.

The chain links TRBV28 to TRBJ1-5, with 7 positions matching TRBD1. The germline V gene has CDR1 MDHEN and CDR2 SYDVKM. V gave up 4 bases and J gave up 2 bases; unmatched junction bases: 8. The CDR3 is 16 amino acids. CDR3 amino acids: CASSYGPQGGNQPQHF. The CDR3 nucleotides read TGTGCCAGCAGTTACGGGCCGCAGGGGGGCAATCAGCCCCAGCATTTT.

This clone was found once. This sequence joins TRBV19 and TRBJ2-2, with 10 nucleotides matching TRBD2. The germline CDR1 and CDR2 sequences are LNHDA and SQIVND (reference sequence). J gave up 1 base and V 3 bases, and 11 bases lay outside the gene matches. The CDR3 is 19 amino acids. The CDR3 nucleotides read TGTGCCAGTAGTATCAGGGGCCTCGGACTAGCGGAGAACACCGGGGAGCTGTTTTTT. Protein: CASSIRGLGLAENTGELFF.

This chain's CDR3 is CASSSDLAGVVGELFF. CDR3 sequence (DNA): TGTGCCAGCAGTTCAGACCTAGCGGGGGTCGTCGGGGAGCTGTTTTTT. The chain employs TRBV3-1 (or the pseudogene TRBV3-2) and TRBJ2-2; TRBD2 agrees at 10 bases. Germline loops: CDR1 LGHDT, CDR2 YNNKEL (reference sequence). V lost 6 bases and J lost 7; bases outside the gene matches: 11. The CDR3 has 16 amino acids.

J is TRBJ2-2 and V is TRBV5-1; weak D call: TRBD2 (5 bases). Germline CDR1 is SGHRS and CDR2 is YFSETQ. The V and J ends lost 0 bases and 3 bases respectively, with 9 bases between them. The CDR3 is 15 amino acids. Written as DNA, the CDR3 is TGCGCCAGCAGCTTGGGACTAAGAGACACCGGGGAGCTGTTTTTT. This sequence encodes CASSLGLRDTGELFF. Complete variable domain (other parts from reference TRBV5-1 and TRBJ2-2): KAGVTQTPRYLIKTRGQQVTLSCSPISGHRSVSWYQQTPGQGLQFLFEYFSETQRNKGNFPGRFSGRQFSNSRSEMNVSTLELGDSALYLCASSLGLRDTGELFFGEGSRLTVL.